This T cell receptor (beta chain) was documented in a study of shared clonotypes between healthy human individuals. Study details: Donors consisted of a couple of women and a few men between 18 and 49.

CD45RO negativity and positive selection for CCR7 defined naive CD8 cells, a population that excluded terminally differentiated effector memory CD45RA+ cells. The CDR3 sequence is 13 residues long. V was clipped by 2 bases and J by 10 bases, with 12 bases between them. The germline V gene has CDR1 MNHEY and CDR2 SMNVEV (reference sequence). Authors' analysis steps: Owing to the provision of junction-only sequences devoid of quality scores by immunoSEQ, filtering differed. Only in-frame clones appear in the TCRdb table, and some are missing; sequencing was by immunoSEQ multiplex PCR. The D gene and trimming were derived from the DNA, and the V and J assignments and clone size from that table. Seen here are hundreds of thousands of clones, approximately 95% observed once, and the top ten hold approximately 0.12%.

The clonotype originates from a woman aged 30 to 39 in good health. Material for sequencing was naive CD8+ T cells sorted from blood. V usage is TRBV27 and J usage is TRBJ2-1, with unresolved D. This CDR3 reads CASSLAHSPEQFF. CDR3 in DNA: TGTGCCAGCAGTTTAGCGCATTCCCCAGAGCAGTTCTTC.